This T cell receptor (beta chain) was sequenced during a study of blood T cell repertoires in COVID-19. About the research overall: The analysed material was cDNA or gDNA that came from T cells, B-cell-depleted T cells, or PBMCs.

Trimming took 1 base from V and 0 from J, leaving 7 bases between them. The germline CDR1 and CDR2 sequences are GTSNPN and SVGIG (reference sequence). The CDR3 totals 14 residues. The assay was immunoSEQ multiplex PCR, and TCRdb's table has in-frame clones only and misses some. Of 150,000 to 200,000 clones in the sample, about 85% were seen once. This rearrangement joins TRBV30 to TRBJ1-3; no definite D call. Sequencing was performed on peripheral blood. This TCR was recovered from a man between 60 and 75 years old who had recovered from COVID-19. For the CDR3, the DNA is TGTGCCTGGAGTGACTGGAGCTCTGGAAACACCATATATTTT. It specifies CAWSDWSSGNTIYF.